This record concerns one T cell receptor (beta chain) sequence. These data originate in a study of cytomegalovirus exposure and HLA in healthy donors. Germline loops: CDR1 LNHDA, CDR2 SQIVND (reference sequence). This CDR3 has 16 residues. Losses at the gene ends were 5 bases for V and 8 bases for J; bases not matched to a gene: 9. PCR was performed using 60 Vbeta and 13 Jbeta primers. The assay was immunoSEQ multiplex PCR, and TCRdb's table has in-frame clones only and misses some. The sample consists of about 110,000 clones, over 75% of them appearing once. This chain connects TRBV19 to TRBJ1-6; 10 nucleotides agree with TRBD1. Material: PBMCs. The TCR sequence derives from a woman under 30 in good health and CMV-seronegative. CDR3 DNA sequence: TGTGCCAGTAGTTCGTGGGACAGGGGTATGGATTCACCCCTCCACTTT. Its protein product is CASSSWDRGMDSPLHF.